Listed below are T cell receptor beta chains from one sample, sequenced in a study of blood T cell repertoires in COVID-19. Repertoires were generated with immunoSEQ multiplex PCR, while TCRdb's copy carries only in-frame clones and drops some. Of 150,000 or so clones detected, around 80% appear once; the ten largest clones hold roughly 5.6%. Sequencing was performed on PBMCs or T cells enriched from blood (not recorded which). The receptor set was obtained from a man in his 70s who had been exposed to COVID-19. The CDR3 runs from the conserved cysteine through the conserved F or W.

V gene: TRBV19; CDR3 protein: CASSLGQGYQPQHF
V gene: TRBV18; CDR3 protein: CASSPTGENQPQHF
V gene: TRBV11-2; CDR3 protein: CASSFGGFETQYF
V gene: TRBV2; CDR3 protein: CASIREGGYQETQYF
V gene: TRBV3-1/TRBV3-2; CDR3 protein: CASSLDRGAYNEQFF
V gene: TRBV7-2; CDR3 protein: CASGTGGFGNTIYF
V gene: TRBV7-2; CDR3 protein: CASSLDRNQETQYF
V gene: TRBV29-1; CDR3 protein: CSAKREPGNEQFF
V gene: TRBV28; CDR3 protein: CASRPTGGANEKLFF
V gene: TRBV3-1/TRBV3-2; CDR3 protein: CASSLQAGYFTDTQYF
V gene: TRBV7-2; CDR3 protein: CASSLFNSVEAFF
V gene: TRBV9; CDR3 protein: CASSVRQTSTDTQYF
V gene: TRBV28; CDR3 protein: CASSLSHRGNLGIEQFF
V gene: TRBV19; CDR3 protein: CASSTPDRAGQPQHF
V gene: TRBV12-3/TRBV12-4; CDR3 protein: CASSPRGTGELFF